The rows below give T cell receptor beta chains drawn from one sample of a study of T cell responses to AZD1222 COVID-19 vaccine. Profiling relied on immunoSEQ multiplex PCR, and the TCRdb table lists in-frame clones only, not all of them. The table has approximately 170,000 clones, around 88% seen once. Sequenced material: peripheral blood, taken 28 days after the second AZD1222 dose. These receptors originate from an adult who received the AZD1222 COVID-19 vaccine. Each CDR3 is given with its conserved first and last residue. D genes are given only for firm matches.

>.|TRBJ1-2|TRBV19
CASSNDKTARYGYTF
>.|TRBJ1-2|TRBV6-5
CASSYKVNYGYTF
>.|TRBJ2-7|TRBV13
CASSLYRSNYEQYF
>.|TRBJ1-1|TRBV19
CASSLMLLGHSEAFF
>.|TRBJ2-3|TRBV20-1
CSASRGISTDTQYF
>TRBD1|TRBJ2-7|TRBV10-3
CAISFGQGAYEQYF
>.|TRBJ1-1|TRBV12-5
CAIQSGKTEAFF
>.|TRBJ1-6|TRBV27
CASTVAGNSPLHF
>.|TRBJ1-1|TRBV5-6
CASSFYGGHGEAFF
>.|TRBJ1-2|TRBV6-2/TRBV6-3
CASSYDENGGYTF
>TRBD1|TRBJ2-7|TRBV2
CASSEVTRDRGSYEQYF
>.|TRBJ1-1|TRBV11-2
CASSQEGNTEAFF
>TRBD1|TRBJ1-2|TRBV29-1
CSGIVDRGASNYGYTF
>TRBD1|TRBJ1-4|TRBV4-1
CASSPLGTGWGEKLFF
>.|TRBJ1-1|TRBV30
CAWRSGRLEAFF
>.|TRBJ2-3|TRBV10-3
CAISESRDVRMGTDTQYF
>.|TRBJ2-1|TRBV6-5
CASAEQGLEGQFF
>TRBD2|TRBJ2-3|TRBV29-1
CSVEEGGADTQYF
>.|TRBJ1-2|TRBV3-1/TRBV3-2
CASSPHRDEDNYGYTF
>.|TRBJ2-6|TRBV4-3
CASSQAGSGANVLTF
>.|TRBJ1-2|TRBV4-3
CASSQERGTGQGYTF
>.|TRBJ1-1|TRBV9
CASSVGEANTEAFF
>TRBD1|TRBJ1-1|TRBV12-3/TRBV12-4
CASSWDRNTEAFF
>TRBD2|TRBJ2-2|TRBV5-6
CASSLAVAGVLGELFF
>.|TRBJ1-6|TRBV11-2
CASSVWGPLHF
>.|TRBJ2-7|TRBV12-5
CASGLATVLSSMAEQYF
>.|TRBJ1-6|TRBV9
CASSPRDGRGGSPLHF
>TRBD1|TRBJ2-7|TRBV23-1
CASSLGTDQYEQYF
>.|TRBJ2-5|TRBV6-5
CASGQQETQYF
>TRBD1|TRBJ2-3|TRBV11-2
CASSSGQGATDTQYF
>.|TRBJ2-3|TRBV30
CAWNEGIGTDTQYF
>.|TRBJ1-1|TRBV5-6
CASSRGVTEAFF
>.|TRBJ1-6|TRBV10-3
CAIRLTSSYNSPLHF